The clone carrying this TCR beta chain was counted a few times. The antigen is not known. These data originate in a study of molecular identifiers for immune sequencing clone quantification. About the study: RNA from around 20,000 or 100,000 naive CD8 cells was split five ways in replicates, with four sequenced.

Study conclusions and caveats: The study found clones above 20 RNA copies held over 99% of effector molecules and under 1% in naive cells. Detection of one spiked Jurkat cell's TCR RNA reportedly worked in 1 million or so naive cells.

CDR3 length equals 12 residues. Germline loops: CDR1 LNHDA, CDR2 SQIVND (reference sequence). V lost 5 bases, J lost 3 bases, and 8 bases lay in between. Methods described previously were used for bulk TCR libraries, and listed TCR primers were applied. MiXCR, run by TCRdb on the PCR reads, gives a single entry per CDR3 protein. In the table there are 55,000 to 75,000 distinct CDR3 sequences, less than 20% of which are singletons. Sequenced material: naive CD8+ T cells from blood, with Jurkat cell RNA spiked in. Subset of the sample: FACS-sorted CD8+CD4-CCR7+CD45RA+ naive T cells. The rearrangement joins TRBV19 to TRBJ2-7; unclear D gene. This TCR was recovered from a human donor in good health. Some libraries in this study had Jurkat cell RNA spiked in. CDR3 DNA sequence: TGTGCCAGTAGTTCAAACTTCTACGAGCAGTACTTC. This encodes CASSSNFYEQYF.